The entry that follows covers one T cell receptor (beta chain) sequence. What this receptor recognizes is not known. Per-nucleotide qualities are absent, and no much larger clonotype sits a single base away. The CDR3 regions of human TCRbeta chains were subjected to immunosequencing. The paper's data handling went like this. TCRs in the repertoires were matched against a reference library of SARS-CoV-2-specific TCRs that had been generated with the MIRA antigen-specificity platform. Breadth was defined as the fraction of unique TCRs that were SARS-CoV-2-associated, and depth was defined as the fraction of total T cells that were SARS-CoV-2-associated. Using the MIRA data, each spike-specific TCR was assigned both to the spike region to which the TCR was reactive and to a CD4 or CD8 class. Log10-transformed breadth and depth values were compared by one-way ANOVA with Sidak's multiple comparisons tests. TCRdb re-hosts the immuneACCESS table, in-frame sequences only. Its copies lack some clones; in the studies checked, an unresolved V gene accounts for under half of them, and the cause for the rest is not known. That table supplies the V and J calls and clone size; D and trimming were determined from the DNA. This sample gives approximately 76,000 clones in total; about 93% of them show up just once. The ten largest clonotypes hold under 5% of the sample.

The data are from a study of T cell responses to AZD1222 COVID-19 vaccine (dated by TCRdb to about 2021). For the wider study: A total of 233 trial participants underwent TCR sequencing, of whom some 210 received two doses of AZD1222 and about 25 received two doses of the MenACWY control vaccine. Trial participants were enrolled by age into 18-55, 56-69 and 70-plus year subgroups, with roughly 160, 29 and 62 TCR-sequenced participants respectively.

General findings and caveats noted by the study authors: Participants were mostly white British, with more females than males. The authors suggested clonal diversity may have been underestimated. After two AZD1222 doses, both the breadth and the depth of spike-specific TCRs were significantly higher than at day 0 and than in MenACWY recipients. Because no day 14 peak-response samples were available, the repertoires could be characterized only after the peak T cell response. Reportedly, close to half of the unique spike-specific TCRs recognized epitopes lying outside the regions that are mutated in the B.1.351 and B.1.1.7 variants. The 56-69-year group was small, and its depth increase did not reach significance, likely because of low power. The vaccine-associated CD4 TCRs covered the entire spike protein, and the dominant responses fell in regions 160-218 and 743-854. Conclusions about previously exposed vaccinees were limited because only six AZD1222 recipients were SARS-CoV-2 seropositive at baseline.

Explained via the paper, the time point label denotes: baseline before first vaccination. The treatment or condition label here, explained by the study, means: meningococcal conjugate vaccine given as trial control. The vaccinee samples were drawn from two UK trials, COV001 and COV002, one of which was a single-blind randomized controlled phase 2/3 trial testing AZD1222 (ChAdOx1 nCoV-19) in healthy adults. Trial participant PBMC samples were collected at day 0 and day 28 after the second dose for TCRbeta chain sequencing. The CDR3 contains 13 residues, cysteine and phenylalanine counted. The kept DNA is CDR3 alone, 39 bases in frame from the first base. The junction carries 6 bases between V and J, which are trimmed by 6 bases and 0 bases respectively. The germline V gene (reference sequence) sets CDR1 to SGHAT and CDR2 to FQDESV.

The specimen was peripheral blood, collected on day 0 of MenACWY control vaccination. In this chain, TRBV11-1 is recombined with TRBJ1-3; the D gene lacks a confident call. This clonotype originated in an adult in good health. The DNA sequence is as follows: TGTGCCAGCAGTGGAAACTCTGGAAACACCATATATTTT. The translation is CASSGNSGNTIYF.